A single sample gave rise to the 21 T cell receptor beta chains below, sequenced in a study of CD8 T cells in ankylosing spondylitis. Via MiXCR, TCRdb re-called the 5' RACE reads, giving one row per CDR3 protein. The sample holds about 300,000 distinct CDR3 sequences; around a tenth are singletons and the top ten take about 10%. Material for sequencing was blood, either unsorted or a sorted T cell fraction (not recorded which). These receptors all stem from a female donor with ankylosing spondylitis or in good health (not recorded which).

This clonotype was seen more than once but under ten times. The V and J genes are TRBV2 and TRBJ2-7; 7 bases match TRBD1. V dropped 7 bases and J dropped 2; count of bases not matched to a gene: 5. Germline CDR1 and CDR2: SNHLY and FYNNEI. The CDR3 contains 13 residues. This CDR3 reads CASKTQGTYEQYF. The CDR3 DNA reads as TGTGCCAGCAAAACACAGGGGACCTACGAGCAGTACTTC.

The chain links TRBV20-1 to TRBJ2-1, with a possible D match to TRBD2 (6 bases). Trimming left V 6 bases short and J 0 bases short, with 18 bases between. Germline V gene sequence: CDR1 DFQATT, CDR2 SNEGSKA (reference sequence). There are 16 residues in the CDR3. CDR3 loop: CSASPAGRSSYNEQFF. CDR3 DNA sequence: TGCAGTGCGAGCCCAGCGGGCCGCAGCTCCTACAATGAGCAGTTCTTC.

A remark on this clonotype: Relative to the germline gene, one junction end is altered; a read error may explain this. J is TRBJ2-2 and V is TRBV5-1; D is unresolved. From germline, CDR1 is SGHRS and CDR2 YFSETQ. CDR3 size: 13 residues. The DNA for the CDR3 is TGCGCCAGCAGATTGGCTCATAGCGGGGAGCTGTTTTTT. This translates into CASRLAHSGELFF. The full variable domain, completed using reference TRBV5-1 and TRBJ2-2, is KAGVTQTPRYLIKTRGQQVTLSCSPISGHRSVSWYQQTPGQGLQFLFEYFSETQRNKGNFPGRFSGRQFSNSRSEMNVSTLELGDSALYLCASRLAHSGELFFGEGSRLTVL.

This clonotype came up a few times. The chain carries TRBV3-1 and TRBJ1-1; weak D call: TRBD1 (5 bases). The CDR3 spans 14 residues. Germline V lookup: CDR1 LGHDT, CDR2 YNNKEL (reference sequence). V was clipped by 4 bases and J by 4 bases, with 13 bases between them. CDR3 DNA: TGTGCCAGCAGCCTTGGACAAATAAGCACTGAAGCTTTCTTT. Protein sequence: CASSLGQISTEAFF.

The sample holds a few counts of this clonotype. The rearrangement joins TRBV20-1 to TRBJ1-4; no clear D gene. V lost 6 bases and J 4 bases, leaving 9 bases between the germline ends. There are 12 residues in the CDR3. CDR1 and CDR2 from the germline V gene are DFQATT and SNEGSKA (reference sequence). This CDR3 reads CSAKIFNEKLFF. CDR3 bases: TGCAGTGCAAAAATCTTTAATGAAAAACTGTTTTTT.

This clonotype was detected only once. It may be a read error: a sequence one base away is much more abundant. This chain uses TRBV7-2 with TRBJ2-1; the D is unclear. Germline V gene data show CDR1 as SGHTA and CDR2 as FQGNSA. The CDR3 spans 14 residues. V gave up 7 bases and J gave up 4 bases, with 14 bases separating them. The CDR3 sequence: CASIFSLGYNEQFF. CDR3 nucleotides: TGTGCCAGCATCTTCAGTTTGGGATACAATGAGCAGTTCTTC.

This clonotype occurred many times. In DNA, the CDR3 is TGTGCCAGCAGCGCACCGCCGTCCACGGGGAATCAGCCCCAGCATTTT. Encoded protein: CASSAPPSTGNQPQHF. The chain is built from TRBV7-8 and TRBJ1-5; D gene uncertain. V was pared by 5 bases and J by 4 bases, with 18 bases between. This CDR3 region has 16 residues. CDR1 SGHVS and CDR2 FQNEAQ come from the germline V gene.

This clonotype occurred many times. The rearrangement uses TRBV6-5 and TRBJ2-3; no clear D. This CDR3 comprises 18 residues. V was cut by 0 bases and J by 3 bases, with 19 bases left in between. Germline V gene lookup returns CDR1 MNHEY and CDR2 SVGAGI. CDR3 DNA: TGTGCCAGCAGTTACTCACGTCAAGGGCCGGTCGCAACAGATACGCAGTATTTT. It specifies CASSYSRQGPVATDTQYF.

With respect to this clonotype: A single base separates this from a much larger clone, so it may be a read error. The rearrangement joins TRBV19 to TRBJ2-1; 7 nucleotides align to TRBD1. Germline CDR1 is LNHDA and CDR2 is SQIVND (reference sequence). This CDR3 contains 13 residues. The CDR3 DNA follows: TGTGGCAGTAGTACGACAGGGAACAATGAGCAGTTCTTC. Protein product: CGSSTTGNNEQFF. Supplemented by reference TRBV19 and TRBJ2-1, the full variable domain reads DGGITQSPKYLFRKEGQNVTLSCEQNLNHDAMYWYRQDPGQGLRLIYYSQIVNDFQKGDIAEGYSVSREKKESFPLTVTSAQKNPTAFYLCGSSTTGNNEQFFGPGTRLTVL.

This clonotype was recorded many times. CDR3 amino acids: CSATRGHNEQFF. As DNA, the CDR3 is TGCAGTGCTACCCGGGGCCACAATGAGCAGTTCTTC. The chain links TRBV20-1 to TRBJ2-1; TRBD1 or TRBD2 may be the D gene (5 bases each). Per the germline V gene, CDR1 is DFQATT and CDR2 is SNEGSKA (reference sequence). V was clipped by 4 bases and J by 5 bases, with 9 bases between them. This CDR3 has 12 amino acids.

This clonotype was counted ten times or more. The chain combines TRBV7-9 with TRBJ1-5, with D possibly TRBD1 on 6 matching bases. V lost 1 base to trimming and J lost 4 bases, with 8 bases between them. The CDR3 is 14 residues long. From germline, CDR1 is SEHNR and CDR2 FQNEAQ (reference sequence). The chain's CDR3 is CASSLVGQNQPQHF. The DNA for the CDR3 is TGTGCCAGCAGCTTAGTAGGACAGAATCAGCCCCAGCATTTT.

This clonotype has a handful of counts. This chain links TRBV20-1 with TRBJ2-3; the match to TRBD2 covers 8 bases. This CDR3 is built from 16 residues. Germline lookup yields CDR1 DFQATT and CDR2 SNEGSKA (reference sequence). Trimming at V came to 5 bases and at J to 5 bases, leaving 15 bases not matched to a gene. DNA of the CDR3: TGCAGTGCTCCTCCCCCCCGGGCGGGGGGCGTAGATACGCAGTATTTT. It translates to CSAPPPRAGGVDTQYF.

This clonotype was found many times. The V gene is TRBV28, the J gene TRBJ2-5; D remains ambiguous. The germline V gene encodes CDR1 MDHEN and CDR2 SYDVKM. Trimming removed 2 bases from V and 3 bases from J, with 10 bases in between. The CDR3 has 14 residues. This CDR3 reads CASSLDLVEETQYF. The CDR3 coding sequence is TGTGCCAGCAGTTTAGATTTGGTGGAAGAGACCCAGTACTTC.

This clonotype turned up a few times. The V call is TRBV20-1, the J call TRBJ2-7; 7 bases match TRBD2. The CDR3 sequence is 14 residues long. Germline trimming cut 4 bases from V and 2 bases from J; bases unmatched to any gene: 8. From germline, CDR1 is DFQATT and CDR2 SNEGSKA (reference sequence). In DNA form, the CDR3 reads TGCAGTGCTACGGCGGGACTATCCCCCTACGAGCAGTACTTC. It encodes CSATAGLSPYEQYF.

Many counts were recorded for this clonotype. The gene calls are TRBV5-5 and TRBJ2-2; D call uncertain. Germline V CDR1 and CDR2: SGHKS, YYEKEE (reference sequence). Trimming cost V 4 bases and J 4 bases, with 14 bases left between them. The CDR3 extends over 15 amino acids. CDR3 sequence reads: CASSPNARSTGELFF. The CDR3 DNA reads as TGTGCCAGCAGCCCTAACGCAAGATCCACCGGGGAGCTGTTTTTT.

This clonotype was recorded many times. This chain uses TRBV7-2 with TRBJ1-5, with a possible D match to TRBD1 (5 bases). Germline V gene sequence: CDR1 SGHTA, CDR2 FQGNSA. Trimming left V 5 bases short and J 7 bases short, with 12 bases between. CDR3 length equals 13 residues. CDR3 nucleotides: TGTGCCAGCAGCCCCCGTGGGGGGCAGCCCCAGCATTTT. Residues: CASSPRGGQPQHF.

The table lists this clonotype with many counts. CDR3 nucleotides: TGTGCCAGCAGCCCCCGACTAGGTGAAAAACTGTTTTTT. Translation: CASSPRLGEKLFF. The chain uses TRBV9 and TRBJ1-4; D not certain. V lost 4 bases and J 7 bases, leaving 11 bases between the germline ends. CDR3 size: 13 residues. CDR1 is SGDLS and CDR2 is YYNGEE in the germline V gene.

This clonotype was seen ten or more times. The gene calls are TRBV12-3 or TRBV12-4 and TRBJ2-5; a possible D gene is TRBD2 (5 bases). Trimming cost V 2 bases and J 1 base, with 11 bases left between them. The CDR3 is 15 residues long. The chain's CDR3 is CASSLLAASQETQYF. The CDR3 bases are TGTGCCAGCAGTTTACTAGCAGCAAGCCAAGAGACCCAGTACTTC.

The chain uses TRBV7-8 and TRBJ2-3; TRBD2 agrees at 10 bases. CDR1 and CDR2 (germline): SGHVS, FQNEAQ. Trimming cost V 9 bases and J 4 bases; bases outside gene matches: 7. CDR3 size: 14 residues. CDR3 sequence reads: CASGAGGVSDTQYF. CDR3 DNA: TGTGCCAGTGGAGCGGGGGGGGTTTCAGATACGCAGTATTTT.

Comment on this clonotype: Being one base from a much bigger clone, this may be a read error. V gene TRBV12-3 or TRBV12-4 combines with J gene TRBJ2-5; D is possibly TRBD2 (5 bases). This CDR3 contains 13 residues. Trimming stripped 5 bases from V and 5 bases from J, with 12 bases between. CDR3 protein: CASSQGGCETQYF. The CDR3 region has the DNA TGTGCCAGCAGTCAAGGAGGATGTGAGACCCAGTACTTC.

The V gene is TRBV28, the J gene TRBJ2-3; TRBD2 is a possible D gene (5 bases). V lost 5 bases, J lost 0 bases, and 12 bases lay in between. CDR3 length: 15 amino acids. Per germline, CDR1 MDHEN and CDR2 SYDVKM. This CDR3 is CASSPRLSSTDTQYF. CDR3 coding DNA: TGTGCCAGCAGTCCGAGACTATCCAGCACAGATACGCAGTATTTT.